Listed below are T cell receptor beta chains from one sample, sequenced in a study of cytomegalovirus exposure and HLA in healthy donors. The method was immunoSEQ multiplex PCR; TCRdb's version includes in-frame clones alone and lacks a portion of them. Of around 55,000 clones listed, 80% to 95% were seen once; the top ten hold 3% to 3.5%. The sequencing input was PBMCs. These receptors were collected from a man aged 18 to 30 in good health and CMV-seronegative. CDR3s include the opening cysteine and the closing phenylalanine or tryptophan. The order of the fields is CDR3 protein, CDR3 DNA, J gene, V gene, D gene, clone size. A D gene is named only where the DNA matches it firmly. Expanded clones get a size class; other rows say once, few or many, or leave the size out.

CASSGSGAGTDTQYF,TGTGCCAGCAGCGGTAGCGGGGCCGGCACAGATACGCAGTATTTT,TRBJ2-3,TRBV9,TRBD2,.
CASSQDLRNTEAFF,TGTGCCAGCAGCCAAGATCTTCGGAACACTGAAGCTTTCTTT,TRBJ1-1,TRBV4-2,.,.
CASSISYRDTDTQYF,TGTGCCAGTAGTATAAGTTACAGGGACACAGATACGCAGTATTTT,TRBJ2-3,TRBV19,.,.
CASSIDGRALFGELFF,TGTGCCAGTAGTATAGACGGGAGGGCCTTGTTCGGGGAGCTGTTTTTT,TRBJ2-2,TRBV19,TRBD2,.
CAFPPGQPFYYEQYF,TGTGCCTTCCCCCCGGGACAGCCTTTTTACTACGAGCAGTACTTC,TRBJ2-7,TRBV28,TRBD1,once
CAWRASSYNEQFF,TGTGCCTGGAGGGCAAGTTCCTACAATGAGCAGTTCTTC,TRBJ2-1,TRBV30,.,.
CASSPDSWQATNEKLFF,TGTGCCAGCAGCCCCGATTCGTGGCAAGCAACTAATGAAAAACTGTTTTTT,TRBJ1-4,TRBV7-9,.,.
CASISGSQRVEQYF,TGTGCCAGCATTTCCGGGTCACAGCGGGTCGAGCAGTACTTC,TRBJ2-7,TRBV6-5,.,.
CASSPTGSRTDTQYF,TGCGCCAGCAGCCCTACAGGGTCGCGCACAGATACGCAGTATTTT,TRBJ2-3,TRBV5-1,.,.
CASSLSGGGEQYF,TGTGCCAGCAGTTTATCCGGGGGGGGCGAGCAGTACTTC,TRBJ2-7,TRBV27,TRBD2,.
CASSEVGGSGNYGYTF,TGTGCCAGCAGTGAAGTGGGCGGGTCCGGCAATTATGGCTACACCTTC,TRBJ1-2,TRBV6-1,.,.
CASSYSGRQNTEAFF,TGTGCCAGCAGTTACTCGGGCAGACAGAACACTGAAGCTTTCTTT,TRBJ1-1,TRBV6-5,.,.
CASSAPSGSGADTQYF,TGTGCCAGCAGTGCCCCTAGCGGGAGCGGGGCAGATACGCAGTATTTT,TRBJ2-3,TRBV6-1,TRBD2,.
CAISGGTGAIGELFF,TGTGCCATCTCAGGCGGGACAGGGGCAATCGGGGAGCTGTTTTTT,TRBJ2-2,TRBV10-3,TRBD1,.
CASSSLPSDTQGGYTF,TGTGCCAGCAGTTCTCTACCATCCGACACCCAGGGTGGCTACACCTTC,TRBJ1-2,TRBV28,.,.
CASRGDIPYGYTF,TGTGCCAGCAGGGGGGACATTCCCTATGGCTACACCTTC,TRBJ1-2,TRBV2,.,once
CASSFMGLGNQPQHF,TGTGCCAGCAGTTTCATGGGGCTGGGCAATCAGCCCCAGCATTTT,TRBJ1-5,TRBV27,.,.
CASSSPGGYNEQFF,TGTGCCAGCAGCTCCCCGGGGGGATACAATGAGCAGTTCTTC,TRBJ2-1,TRBV7-2,TRBD2,.
CASSLDRSPNTGELFF,TGTGCCAGCAGTCTTGACAGGTCCCCGAACACCGGGGAGCTGTTTTTT,TRBJ2-2,TRBV27,.,.
CASSLEGRVGQYF,TGTGCCAGCAGCTTGGAGGGGCGCGTCGGGCAGTACTTC,TRBJ2-7,TRBV11-2,.,few
CASSEEVRGRAKNIQYF,TGTGCCAGCAGTGAGGAGGTTAGAGGGAGAGCCAAAAACATTCAGTACTTC,TRBJ2-4,TRBV2,.,.
CASSKRTGGGTDTQYF,TGTGCCAGCAGCAAACGGACAGGCGGGGGCACAGATACGCAGTATTTT,TRBJ2-3,TRBV7-2,.,once